Listed below are T cell receptor beta chains from one sample, sequenced in a study of human T cells and chemical hapten exposure. TCRdb re-analysed the RACE reads in MiXCR, keeping a single row per CDR3 protein. The table includes 90,000 or so distinct CDR3 sequences, 10% detected once. This sample comprised whole blood, obtained in connection with sensitization to the hapten diphenylcyclopropenone (DPC). The receptors originated from a man aged 35 to 55 with alopecia areata. Some clones in this sample may be carry-over from other donors' samples. Each CDR3 is given with its conserved first and last residue. D genes are given only for firm matches. Not all rows give a size; the values are once, few, many and, for expanded clones, a class.

>-|TRBV28|-|TRBJ2-7
CASSLVGNYEQYF
TGTGCCAGCAGTTTAGTCGGTAACTACGAGCAGTACTTC
>TRBD1|TRBV20-1|many|TRBJ1-6
CSAPDRVGSPLHF
TGCAGTGCCCCGGACAGGGTGGGGTCACCCCTCCACTTT
>-|TRBV11-2|few|TRBJ2-7
CASSPRRTAYEQYF
TGTGCCAGCAGCCCACGGCGGACAGCATACGAGCAGTACTTC
>TRBD1|TRBV2|few|TRBJ1-2
CASILISGQGAGYTF
TGTGCCAGCATCTTAATATCGGGACAGGGGGCTGGCTACACCTTC
>-|TRBV5-4|few|TRBJ2-3
CAGGSRGSSTDTQYF
TGTGCCGGGGGGAGTCGGGGATCGAGCACAGATACGCAGTATTTT
>-|TRBV20-1|-|TRBJ2-1
CSAREDRWGEFF
TGCAGTGCTAGAGAGGACCGGTGGGGTGAGTTCTTC
>TRBD1|TRBV6-2/TRBV6-3|many|TRBJ1-2
CASSFQGTGSYGYTF
TGTGCCAGCAGTTTTCAAGGGACAGGGAGTTATGGCTACACCTTC
>-|TRBV12-3/TRBV12-4|many|TRBJ1-1
CASTPRSVGDVLNTEAFF
TGTGCCAGCACCCCCCGGAGCGTAGGGGACGTTTTGAACACTGAAGCTTTCTTT
>-|TRBV5-6|-|TRBJ1-2
CASSLDAHLGYGYTF
TGTGCCAGCAGCTTGGACGCGCATCTTGGGTATGGCTACACCTTC
>TRBD2|TRBV29-1|-|TRBJ2-1
CSATSRLALGEQFF
TGCAGCGCTACAAGCCGACTAGCCTTGGGTGAGCAGTTCTTC
>-|TRBV12-3/TRBV12-4|many|TRBJ1-1
CASSLAQGTGEAFF
TGTGCCAGCAGTTTAGCCCAGGGAACCGGAGAAGCTTTCTTT
>-|TRBV19|many|TRBJ2-4
CASTQQGSAKNIQYF
TGTGCCAGTACGCAACAGGGATCCGCCAAAAACATTCAGTACTTC
>-|TRBV29-1|few|TRBJ1-1
CSSRPSRGGIEAFF
TGCAGCTCGAGACCAAGCAGGGGAGGCATTGAAGCTTTCTTT
>-|TRBV6-2/TRBV6-3|many|TRBJ1-2
CASGTWANPGANYGYTF
TGTGCCAGCGGAACGTGGGCCAACCCCGGCGCTAACTATGGCTACACCTTC
>TRBD2|TRBV29-1|few|TRBJ2-1
CSAGLAGGVEQFF
TGCAGCGCTGGACTAGCGGGAGGAGTTGAGCAGTTCTTC
>-|TRBV4-2|few|TRBJ1-5
CASSQDSGQPQHF
TGTGCCAGCAGCCAAGACAGCGGACAGCCCCAGCATTTT
>-|TRBV3-1|-|TRBJ2-3
CASSQDGQVLTDTQYF
TGTGCCAGCAGCCAAGATGGGCAAGTGTTAACAGATACGCAGTATTTT
>-|TRBV13|many|TRBJ2-6
CASSLHDSGANVLTF
TGTGCCAGCAGCTTACACGACTCTGGGGCCAACGTCCTGACTTTC
>-|TRBV6-6|-|TRBJ2-3
CATSPRDFTDTQYF
TGTGCCACCTCACCAAGAGACTTCACAGATACGCAGTATTTT
>TRBD1|TRBV6-2/TRBV6-3|-|TRBJ2-7
CASSYQTGTGNIMVSYEQYF
TGTGCCAGCAGTTATCAGACCGGGACAGGGAATATTATGGTCTCCTACGAGCAGTACTTC
>-|TRBV12-3/TRBV12-4|-|TRBJ2-3
CASSFPGAADTQYF
TGTGCCAGCAGTTTCCCAGGGGCGGCAGATACGCAGTATTTT
>TRBD1|TRBV12-3/TRBV12-4|many|TRBJ1-4
CASRPTGFNEKLFF
TGTGCCAGCAGACCGACAGGGTTTAATGAAAAACTGTTTTTT
>TRBD1|TRBV7-2|few|TRBJ1-2
CARLNGQGLQGYTF
TGTGCCAGGTTAAATGGACAGGGTTTACAAGGCTACACCTTC
>-|TRBV6-6|-|TRBJ1-3
CACNSGNTIYF
TGTGCCTGCAACTCTGGAAACACCATATATTTT
>TRBD2|TRBV28|-|TRBJ2-3
CASSLLAGGDTQYF
TGTGCCAGCAGTTTATTAGCGGGAGGAGATACGCAGTATTTT
>-|TRBV6-5|-|TRBJ1-3
CASSLAGPGNTIYF
TGTGCCAGCAGTTTAGCGGGCCCTGGAAACACCATATATTTT
>TRBD2|TRBV7-8|many|TRBJ2-3
CASRPRLIAGGSTDTQYF
TGTGCCAGCAGGCCGCGGTTGATAGCGGGAGGGAGCACAGATACGCAGTATTTT
>-|TRBV29-1|once|TRBJ2-7
CSVEDPIGEQYF
TGCAGCGTTGAAGATCCGATTGGCGAGCAGTACTTC
>TRBD1|TRBV7-2|many|TRBJ1-2
CASSLAPYRDRGHYGYTF
TGTGCCAGCAGCTTAGCCCCTTACCGGGACAGGGGGCACTATGGCTACACCTTC
>TRBD2|TRBV20-1|-|TRBJ2-3
CSASSELAGGSSHTQYF
TGCAGTGCTAGTTCCGAACTAGCGGGAGGAAGCAGTCATACGCAGTATTTT
>TRBD2|TRBV20-1|few|TRBJ2-2
CSASGLGLGANTGELFF
TGCAGTGCTAGCGGGCTGGGACTAGGGGCGAACACCGGGGAGCTGTTTTTT
>-|TRBV5-5|many|TRBJ2-3
CASSLTASTDTQYF
TGTGCCAGCAGCTTGACGGCTTCCACAGATACGCAGTATTTT
>TRBD2|TRBV19|-|TRBJ2-3
CASSLLAGSSTDTQYF
TGTGCCAGTAGTCTTCTAGCGGGATCTAGCACAGATACGCAGTATTTT
>TRBD2|TRBV29-1|many|TRBJ2-2
CSVARSGGPGELFF
TGCAGCGTTGCCAGGTCGGGGGGGCCCGGGGAGCTGTTTTTT
>-|TRBV18|-|TRBJ2-5
CASSPGYQETQYF
TGTGCCAGCTCACCAGGCTACCAAGAGACCCAGTACTTC